This T cell receptor (beta chain) was retrieved from a study of T cell repertoires in cytomegalovirus infection. At the level of the study: Through public TCR beta signatures, both CMV infection and matching HLA type were indicated. Study-level results: Cumulative public TCR beta family frequency identified carriers of CMV plus the relevant HLA. The study found HLA-C-restricted CMV-specific TCR beta clonotypes dominating the ex vivo response.

About this clonotype itself: Its matching antigen is unknown.

The ends were cut back, 7 bases at V and 6 bases at J, with 15 bases in the middle. CDR1 is SEHNR, CDR2 FQNEAQ, per germline (reference sequence). CDR3 length equals 13 residues. TCRdb re-analysed the reads in MiXCR, keeping a single row per CDR3 protein. The data show fewer than 550,000 distinct CDR3 sequences, 11% seen once. Sequenced material: PBMCs. The TCR sequence derives from a human donor in good health (CMV status not recorded). Some clones in this sample may be carry-over from other donors' samples. V usage is TRBV7-9 and J usage is TRBJ1-1; no clear D. CDR3 nucleotides: TGTGCCAGCACACCCCCGCTGGTCGCTGAAGCTTTCTTT. Its protein is CASTPPLVAEAFF.